This T cell receptor beta chain came from a study of T cell responses to AZD1222 COVID-19 vaccine. Study-wide background: Investigators merged groups given second doses at roughly 4 or roughly 12 weeks. Whole-study results and caveats: Females outnumbered males among donors, who were mostly white British; clonal diversity was possibly underestimated. At 160-218 and 743-854, vaccine-associated CD4 TCRs were dominant, and they spanned spike. Nearly half of spike-specific TCRs reportedly go after variant regions that carry no mutations.

As concerns this clone: The target antigen is unknown.

Sequencing used immunoSEQ multiplex PCR; TCRdb keeps in-frame clones, though not all of them. The repertoire holds some 31,000 clones, 93% seen once, with 8.1% in the top ten. This CDR3 spans 12 amino acids. V shed 3 bases and J shed 8 bases, with 10 bases lying between them. V gene TRBV12-3 or TRBV12-4 combines with J gene TRBJ1-2, with D tentatively TRBD1 (5 bases). The source is an adult in good health. The sample in question was peripheral blood, obtained on day 0 of AZD1222 vaccination. CDR3 in amino acids: CASSLQGIGYTF. The CDR3 nucleotides read TGTGCCAGCAGTTTGCAGGGAATCGGCTACACCTTC.